The present T cell receptor (beta chain) was sequenced within a study of PD-1 blockade in classical Hodgkin lymphoma. This CDR3 region has 18 residues. The V and J ends lost 5 bases and 8 bases, in that order; junction bases with no gene match: 16. The germline CDR1 and CDR2 sequences are LNHNV and YYDKDF (reference sequence). Relapses following autologous stem cell transplantation were seen in all patients, with brentuximab vedotin exposure varying. Responses achieved at best were complete response, partial response or progressive disease. Clones were sequenced by immunoSEQ multiplex PCR, and TCRdb holds only the in-frame ones, with some missing. The table shows 90,000 to 100,000 clones, with more than 90% occurring only once.

The receptor was derived from a human donor with classical Hodgkin lymphoma. Material: peripheral blood mononuclear cells (PBMCs), obtained at baseline. The genes are TRBV15 and TRBJ2-1; TRBD2 agrees at 12 bases. CDR3 residues: CATSFSYASGRGRDEQFF. CDR3 sequence (DNA): TGTGCCACCAGCTTCTCCTATGCTAGCGGGAGGGGTAGGGATGAGCAGTTCTTC.